These 22 T cell receptor beta chains came from one sample sequenced in a study of blood T cell repertoires in COVID-19. Assay used: immunoSEQ multiplex PCR; TCRdb lists only in-frame clones, some missing. Of around 92,000 clones in the sample, roughly 70% are singletons; the top ten hold roughly 4%. Sequencing input: peripheral blood. The receptors were gathered from an older man with COVID-19, enrolled during active disease.

CDR3 in amino acids: CASSPVAGSNYGYTF. The CDR3 DNA follows: TGCGCCAGCAGCCCGGTGGCAGGCTCTAACTATGGCTACACCTTC. This chain connects TRBV5-1 to TRBJ1-2; D uncertain. Trimming took off 4 bases at V and 0 bases at J, with 13 bases between the two ends. Germline assignment: CDR1 SGHRS and CDR2 YFSETQ. The CDR3 is made up of 15 amino acids.

The V gene is TRBV4-1, the J gene TRBJ2-1; possibly TRBD1 for D (5 bases). V was clipped by 0 bases and J by 9 bases, with 18 bases between them. Germline V gives CDR1 MGHRA, CDR2 YSYEKL. This CDR3 is 16 amino acids long. The DNA for the CDR3 is TGCGCCAGCAGCCAAGACGGAACAGGCGCAGGATTTGAGCAGTTCTTC. Its protein product is CASSQDGTGAGFEQFF.

DNA for the CDR3: TGTGCCAGCAGCTTAGGGGACAGGGTCCAAGAGACCCAGTACTTC. Residues: CASSLGDRVQETQYF. The chain combines TRBV7-9 with TRBJ2-5; 9 bases line up with TRBD1. The CDR3 is made up of 15 amino acids. The V gene end was trimmed by 1 base and the J gene end by 1 base; junction bases not matched to a gene: 1. Germline V gene data show CDR1 as SEHNR and CDR2 as FQNEAQ (reference sequence).

The chain carries TRBV2 and TRBJ2-7; 9 positions agree with TRBD1. The CDR3 runs to 13 residues. Germline CDR1 SNHLY, CDR2 FYNNEI. Trimming removed 6 bases from V and 3 bases from J; junction bases left unmatched: 3. CDR3 coding DNA: TGTGCCAGCAGGATGACAGGGGGCTACGAGCAGTACTTC. As protein: CASRMTGGYEQYF.

This chain uses TRBV6-5 with TRBJ2-1, with a possible D match to TRBD2 (5 bases). Trimming removed 0 bases at V and 5 bases at J, with 11 bases between. CDR3 size: 15 residues. In germline, CDR1 is MNHEY, CDR2 SVGAGI. This CDR3 is CASSYSRAQDNEQFF. The CDR3 region has the DNA TGTGCCAGCAGTTACTCGAGGGCCCAAGACAATGAGCAGTTCTTC.

The chain carries TRBV27 and TRBJ2-3; 8 nucleotides agree with TRBD2. This CDR3 is built from 16 residues. V shed 5 bases and J 1 base; nucleotides not matched to a gene: 8. CDR1 and CDR2 from the germline V gene are MNHEY and SMNVEV (reference sequence). Written as DNA, the CDR3 is TGTGCCAGCAGTGCGAGACTAGCGAGACGCACAGATACGCAGTATTTT. Protein: CASSARLARRTDTQYF.

The chain combines TRBV5-1 with TRBJ1-1; 8 bases match TRBD1. The V and J ends lost 4 bases and 4 bases, in that order; junction bases with no gene match: 15. CDR1 is SGHRS and CDR2 is YFSETQ in the germline V gene. This CDR3 is 17 amino acids long. CDR3: CASSLSPGQGLGTEAFF. CDR3 coding DNA: TGCGCCAGCAGCCTCAGCCCCGGACAGGGACTGGGCACTGAAGCTTTCTTT.

The CDR3 nucleotides are TGTGCCAGCAGTTTTGCCCCCGGAGGTGTGCCTGGGTACGAGCAGTACTTC. It is translated as CASSFAPGGVPGYEQYF. The chain joins TRBV28 to TRBJ2-7; TRBD2 might be the D (5 bases). Deletions cut 3 bases from V and 4 bases from J, with 22 bases between. The CDR3 is 17 amino acids. CDR1 is MDHEN and CDR2 is SYDVKM in the germline V gene.

This rearrangement joins TRBV11-2 to TRBJ1-2, with TRBD1 as a possible D gene (5 bases). The V end was cut by 2 bases, the J end by 2 bases, with 12 bases between. The germline CDR1 and CDR2 sequences are SGHAT and FQNNGV. The CDR3 runs to 15 residues. Here the CDR3 DNA reads TGTGCCAGCAGCTTACTCTGGGGCGCGAACTATGGCTACACCTTC. Its translation is CASSLLWGANYGYTF. Together with reference TRBV11-2 and TRBJ1-2, the CDR3 gives the full variable domain: EAGVAQSPRYKIIEKRQSVAFWCNPISGHATLYWYQQILGQGPKLLIQFQNNGVVDDSQLPKDRFSAERLKGVDSTLKIQPAKLEDSAVYLCASSLLWGANYGYTFGSGTRLTVV.

The chain combines TRBV4-1 with TRBJ2-5, with TRBD2 identical over 8 bases. CDR1 and CDR2 (germline): MGHRA, YSYEKL. This CDR3 is built from 16 residues. The junction had 7 bases not matched to a gene; V was cut back by 1 base and J by 3 bases. DNA of the CDR3: TGCGCCAGCAGCCAAGGCTCTAGCGGGCTTAAAGAGACCCAGTACTTC. As protein: CASSQGSSGLKETQYF.

This clone was counted only a few times. The gene calls are TRBV6-5 and TRBJ1-2; maybe TRBD1 (5 bases). Germline values: CDR1 MNHEY, CDR2 SVGAGI. V shed 0 bases and J shed 5 bases, with 13 bases lying between them. The CDR3 spans 15 residues. The CDR3 spells CASSYSSGAGYGYTF. CDR3 DNA sequence: TGTGCCAGCAGTTACTCAAGCGGGGCCGGATATGGCTACACCTTC.

There are a few counts of this clone. The J gene is TRBJ2-2, the V gene TRBV5-1; a weak D match, TRBD1 (5 bases). Germline V gene data show CDR1 as SGHRS and CDR2 as YFSETQ. CDR3 length equals 15 residues. The ends were cut back, 5 bases at V and 3 bases at J, with 14 bases in the middle. The CDR3 bases are TGCGCCAGCAGTCGGGCAGGGATTGACACCGGGGAGCTGTTTTTT. As protein: CASSRAGIDTGELFF.

The chain links TRBV15 to TRBJ2-7; TRBD2 matches at 7 bases. Per germline, CDR1 LNHNV and CDR2 YYDKDF (reference sequence). The length of the CDR3 is 15 residues. V lost 0 bases and J lost 2; bases outside the gene matches: 4. In DNA, the CDR3 is TGTGCCACCAGCAGAGAACCAGCGGGGCCCTACGAGCAGTACTTC. Translated, it gives CATSREPAGPYEQYF.

The chain has TRBV5-1 and TRBJ1-1; D is unresolved. The V end lost 2 bases, the J end lost 4 bases, and 9 bases lay between the germline ends. The germline V gene has CDR1 SGHRS and CDR2 YFSETQ. The CDR3 extends over 13 amino acids. CDR3 nucleotides: TGCGCCAGCAGCTTTTTGAGCTTCACTGAAGCTTTCTTT. This codes for CASSFLSFTEAFF.

The V call is TRBV15, the J call TRBJ1-3; 7 bases align to TRBD1. Germline V gives CDR1 LNHNV, CDR2 YYDKDF (reference sequence). The CDR3 runs to 14 residues. Trimming took 1 base from V and 4 from J; bases not matched to a gene: 1. CDR3 nucleotides: TGTGCCACCAGCAGAGCAGGGGGAGGAAACACCATATATTTT. It codes for CATSRAGGGNTIYF.

The CDR3 sequence is CAWSPIVNYGYTF. The CDR3 DNA sequence: TGTGCCTGGAGTCCCATTGTGAACTATGGCTACACCTTC. The gene calls are TRBV30 and TRBJ1-2, with D unclear. CDR3 size: 13 residues. From germline, CDR1 is GTSNPN and CDR2 SVGIG (reference sequence). Trimming pared 2 bases from V and 2 bases from J, leaving 9 bases between.

The sample holds a few counts of this clone. The chain has TRBV30 and TRBJ1-1; D is possibly TRBD1 (6 bases). The germline V gene encodes CDR1 GTSNPN and CDR2 SVGIG (reference sequence). CDR3 length equals 13 residues. The V end was cut by 3 bases, the J end by 4 bases, with 12 bases between. The CDR3 DNA is TGTGCCTGGAGGAAATTAGGGGGCACTGAAGCTTTCTTT. Translating it yields CAWRKLGGTEAFF.

This clone was seen only a few times. The chain has TRBV9 and TRBJ2-7; possibly TRBD1 for D (6 bases). Germline V gene sequence: CDR1 SGDLS, CDR2 YYNGEE. The CDR3 sequence is 13 residues long. V lost 0 bases, J lost 3 bases, and 7 bases lay in between. CDR3 loop: CASSVGQDYEQYF. CDR3 nucleotides: TGTGCCAGCAGCGTAGGACAGGACTACGAGCAGTACTTC.

The chain uses TRBV5-1 and TRBJ2-2, with 7 bases identical to TRBD1. The germline gives CDR1 SGHRS, CDR2 YFSETQ. Trimming took 0 bases from V and 3 from J; bases not matched to a gene: 5. This CDR3 is built from 16 residues. The CDR3 reads CASSLEGAWDTGELFF. In DNA form, the CDR3 reads TGCGCCAGCAGCTTGGAGGGGGCGTGGGACACCGGGGAGCTGTTTTTT.

The chain carries TRBV6-6 and TRBJ1-1, with 10 bases aligning to TRBD1. This CDR3 contains 16 residues. Germline V gene sequence: CDR1 MNHNY, CDR2 SVGAGI (reference sequence). J was trimmed by 5 bases and V by 5 bases; bases with no gene match: 11. CDR3 residues: CASSLGTGERSTEAFF. Here the CDR3 DNA reads TGTGCCAGCAGTCTAGGGACAGGGGAAAGAAGTACTGAAGCTTTCTTT.

The genes are TRBV19 and TRBJ1-2; D might be TRBD1 (5 bases). CDR1 LNHDA and CDR2 SQIVND come from the germline V gene (reference sequence). CDR3 size: 15 residues. The V end was cut by 0 bases, the J end by 4 bases, with 12 bases between. DNA for the CDR3: TGTGCCAGTAGTATAGATCACGACAGATTCTATGGCTACACCTTC. Its translation is CASSIDHDRFYGYTF. Full variable domain (remainder filled in from reference TRBV19 and TRBJ1-2): DGGITQSPKYLFRKEGQNVTLSCEQNLNHDAMYWYRQDPGQGLRLIYYSQIVNDFQKGDIAEGYSVSREKKESFPLTVTSAQKNPTAFYLCASSIDHDRFYGYTFGSGTRLTVV.

This clone was found many times. The chain links TRBV19 to TRBJ2-3, with D perhaps matching TRBD2 (5 bases). The ends were cut back, 3 bases at V and 0 bases at J, with 16 bases in the middle. Per the germline V gene, CDR1 is LNHDA and CDR2 is SQIVND (reference sequence). The length of the CDR3 is 17 residues. CDR3 in amino acids: CASSIGLGIGSTDTQYF. The CDR3 DNA sequence: TGTGCCAGTAGTATTGGTCTCGGGATTGGGAGCACAGATACGCAGTATTTT. Drawing the rest from reference TRBV19 and TRBJ2-3, the complete variable domain is DGGITQSPKYLFRKEGQNVTLSCEQNLNHDAMYWYRQDPGQGLRLIYYSQIVNDFQKGDIAEGYSVSREKKESFPLTVTSAQKNPTAFYLCASSIGLGIGSTDTQYFGPGTRLTVL.